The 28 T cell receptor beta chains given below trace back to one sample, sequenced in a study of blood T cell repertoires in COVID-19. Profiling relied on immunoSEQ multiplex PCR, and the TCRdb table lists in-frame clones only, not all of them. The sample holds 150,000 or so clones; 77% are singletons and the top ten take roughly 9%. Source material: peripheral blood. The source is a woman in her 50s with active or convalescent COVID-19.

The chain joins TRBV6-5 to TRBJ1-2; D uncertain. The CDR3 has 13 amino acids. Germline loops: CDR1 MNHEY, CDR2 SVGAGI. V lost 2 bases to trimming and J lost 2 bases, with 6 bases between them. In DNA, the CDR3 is TGTGCCAGCAGTTACGACGGGAACTATGGCTACACCTTC. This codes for CASSYDGNYGYTF.

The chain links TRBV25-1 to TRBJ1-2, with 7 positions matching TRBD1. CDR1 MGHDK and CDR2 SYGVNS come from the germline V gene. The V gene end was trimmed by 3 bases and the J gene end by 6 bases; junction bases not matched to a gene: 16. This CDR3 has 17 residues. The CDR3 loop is CASSDQTGRVGTDGYTF. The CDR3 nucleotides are TGTGCCAGCAGTGATCAGACAGGGCGCGTAGGAACTGATGGCTACACCTTC.

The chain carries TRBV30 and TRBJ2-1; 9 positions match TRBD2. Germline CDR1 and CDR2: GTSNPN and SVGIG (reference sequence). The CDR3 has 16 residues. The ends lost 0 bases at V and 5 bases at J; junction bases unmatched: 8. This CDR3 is CAWSVPWASGNNEQFF. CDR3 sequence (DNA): TGTGCCTGGAGTGTACCTTGGGCTAGCGGGAACAATGAGCAGTTCTTC. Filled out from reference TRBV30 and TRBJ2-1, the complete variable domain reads SQTIHQWPATLVQPVGSPLSLECTVEGTSNPNLYWYRQAAGRGLQLLFYSVGIGQISSEVPQNLSASRPQDRQFILSSKKLLLSDSGFYLCAWSVPWASGNNEQFFGPGTRLTVL.

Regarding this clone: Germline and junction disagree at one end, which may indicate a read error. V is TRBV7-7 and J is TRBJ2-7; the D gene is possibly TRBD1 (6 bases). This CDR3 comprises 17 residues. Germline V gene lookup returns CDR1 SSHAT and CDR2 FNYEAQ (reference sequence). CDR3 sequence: CASSLGDRLTVSYEQYF. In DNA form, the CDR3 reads TGTGCTAGCAGCTTAGGCGACAGGCTCACCGTTTCCTACGAGCAGTACTTC.

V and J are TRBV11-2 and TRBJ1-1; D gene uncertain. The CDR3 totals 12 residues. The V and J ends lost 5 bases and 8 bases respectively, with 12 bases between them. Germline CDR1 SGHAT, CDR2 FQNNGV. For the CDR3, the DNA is TGTGCCAGCAGCCTCGGAGTCGGAGAAGCTTTCTTT. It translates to CASSLGVGEAFF.

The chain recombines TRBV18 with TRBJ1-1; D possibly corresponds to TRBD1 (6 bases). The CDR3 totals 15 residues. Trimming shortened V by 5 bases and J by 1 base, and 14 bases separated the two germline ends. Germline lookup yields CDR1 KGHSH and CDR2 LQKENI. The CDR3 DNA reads TGTGCCAGCTCAGGCAGGGGAGTGAAGAACACTGAAGCTTTCTTT. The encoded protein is CASSGRGVKNTEAFF.

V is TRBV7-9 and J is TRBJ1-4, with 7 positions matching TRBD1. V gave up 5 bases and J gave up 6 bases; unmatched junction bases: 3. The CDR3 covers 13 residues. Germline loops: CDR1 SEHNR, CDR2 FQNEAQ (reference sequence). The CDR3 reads CASSPTGYEKLFF. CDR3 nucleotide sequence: TGTGCCAGCAGCCCGACAGGGTATGAAAAACTGTTTTTT.

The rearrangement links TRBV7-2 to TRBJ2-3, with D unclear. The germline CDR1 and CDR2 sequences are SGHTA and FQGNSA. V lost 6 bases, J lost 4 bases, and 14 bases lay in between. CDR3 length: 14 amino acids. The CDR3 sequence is CASRTRLTADTQYF. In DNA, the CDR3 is TGTGCCAGCAGGACGAGGTTAACGGCAGATACGCAGTATTTT. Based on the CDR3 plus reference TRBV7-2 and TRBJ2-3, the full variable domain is GAGVSQSPSNKVTEKGKDVELRCDPISGHTALYWYRQSLGQGLEFLIYFQGNSAPDKSGLPSDRFSAERTGGSVSTLTIQRTQQEDSAVYLCASRTRLTADTQYFGPGTRLTVL.

CDR3 sequence reads: CAWSVQPSATNEKLFF. DNA for the CDR3: TGTGCCTGGAGTGTACAGCCCTCCGCAACTAATGAAAAACTGTTTTTT. The chain has TRBV30 and TRBJ1-4; D is uncertain. The CDR3 extends over 16 amino acids. V was cut by 0 bases and J by 0 bases, with 11 bases left in between. The V gene's germline CDR1 is GTSNPN and CDR2 SVGIG (reference sequence).

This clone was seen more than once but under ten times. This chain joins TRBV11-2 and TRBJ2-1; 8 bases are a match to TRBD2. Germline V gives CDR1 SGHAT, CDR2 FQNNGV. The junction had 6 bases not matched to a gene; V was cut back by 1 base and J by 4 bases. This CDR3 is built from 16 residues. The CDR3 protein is CASSLGGIAGYNEQFF. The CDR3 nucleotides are TGTGCCAGCAGCTTAGGTGGAATAGCGGGGTACAATGAGCAGTTCTTC.

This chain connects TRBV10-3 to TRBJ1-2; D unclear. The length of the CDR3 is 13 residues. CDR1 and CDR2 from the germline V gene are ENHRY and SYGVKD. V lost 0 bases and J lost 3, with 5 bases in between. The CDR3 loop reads CAISESFDYGYTF. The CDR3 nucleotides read TGTGCCATCAGTGAGTCTTTCGACTATGGCTACACCTTC.

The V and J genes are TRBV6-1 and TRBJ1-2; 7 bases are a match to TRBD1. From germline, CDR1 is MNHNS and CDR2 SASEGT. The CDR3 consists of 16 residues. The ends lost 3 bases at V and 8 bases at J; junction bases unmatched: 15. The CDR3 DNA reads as TGTGCCAGCAGTGAGCGGGACAGAACCCCCCAAAAAGGCTACACCTTC. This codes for CASSERDRTPQKGYTF.

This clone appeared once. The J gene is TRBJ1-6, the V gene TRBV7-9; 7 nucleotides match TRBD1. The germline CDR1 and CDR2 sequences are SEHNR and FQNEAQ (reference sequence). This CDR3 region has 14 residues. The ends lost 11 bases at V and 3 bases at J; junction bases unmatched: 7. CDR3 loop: CAGRAGGYNSPLHF. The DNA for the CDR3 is TGTGCCGGCCGGGCAGGGGGCTATAATTCACCCCTCCACTTT.

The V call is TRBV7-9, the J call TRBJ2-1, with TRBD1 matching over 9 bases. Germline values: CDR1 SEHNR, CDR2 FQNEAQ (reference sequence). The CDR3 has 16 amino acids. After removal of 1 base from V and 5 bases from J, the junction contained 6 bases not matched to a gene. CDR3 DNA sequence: TGTGCCAGCAGCTTAGACGGGACAGGGTCTAACAATGAGCAGTTCTTC. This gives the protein CASSLDGTGSNNEQFF.

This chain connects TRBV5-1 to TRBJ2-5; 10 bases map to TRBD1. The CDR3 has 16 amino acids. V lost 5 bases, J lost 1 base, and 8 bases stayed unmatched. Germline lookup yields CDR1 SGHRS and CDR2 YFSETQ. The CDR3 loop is CASSNGQGVIQETQYF. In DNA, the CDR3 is TGCGCCAGCAGTAATGGACAGGGGGTTATCCAAGAGACCCAGTACTTC.

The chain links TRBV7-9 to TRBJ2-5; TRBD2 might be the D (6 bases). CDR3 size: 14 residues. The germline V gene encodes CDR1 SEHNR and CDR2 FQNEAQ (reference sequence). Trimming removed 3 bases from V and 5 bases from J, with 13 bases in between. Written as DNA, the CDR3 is TGTGCCAGCAGCTTCGCGGGGCGTGAGGAGACCCAGTACTTC. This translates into CASSFAGREETQYF.

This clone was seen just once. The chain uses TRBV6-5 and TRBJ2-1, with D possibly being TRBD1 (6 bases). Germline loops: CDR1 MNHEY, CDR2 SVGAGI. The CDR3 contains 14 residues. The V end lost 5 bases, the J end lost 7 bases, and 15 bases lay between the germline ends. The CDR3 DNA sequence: TGTGCCAGCAGTCTACAGGGAGCTTCGAATGAGCAGTTCTTC. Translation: CASSLQGASNEQFF.

CDR3 loop: CASSPVTGGKLFF. The CDR3 DNA reads as TGTGCCAGCAGCCCTGTGACGGGGGGAAAACTGTTTTTT. The chain carries TRBV7-2 and TRBJ1-4; possible D gene TRBD1, 5 bases. The germline gives CDR1 SGHTA, CDR2 FQGNSA. There are 13 residues in the CDR3. V lost 5 bases, J lost 10 bases, and 14 bases lay in between. Full variable domain (outside the CDR3, taken from reference TRBV7-2 and TRBJ1-4): GAGVSQSPSNKVTEKGKDVELRCDPISGHTALYWYRQSLGQGLEFLIYFQGNSAPDKSGLPSDRFSAERTGGSVSTLTIQRTQQEDSAVYLCASSPVTGGKLFFGSGTQLSVL.

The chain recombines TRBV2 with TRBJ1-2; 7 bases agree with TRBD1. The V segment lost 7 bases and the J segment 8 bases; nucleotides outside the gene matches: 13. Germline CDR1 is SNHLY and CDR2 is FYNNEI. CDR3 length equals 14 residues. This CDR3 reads CASTAGGGMDGYTF. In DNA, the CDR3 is TGTGCCAGCACCGCAGGGGGAGGAATGGACGGCTACACCTTC.

The CDR3 DNA sequence: TGTGCCTGGAGTGTCAACTCCAATTCACCCCTCCACTTT. Its protein is CAWSVNSNSPLHF. The chain employs TRBV30 and TRBJ1-6; D not resolved. Trimming left V 0 bases short and J 7 bases short, with 7 bases between. CDR3 length: 13 amino acids. Germline assignment: CDR1 GTSNPN and CDR2 SVGIG (reference sequence). Filled out from reference TRBV30 and TRBJ1-6, the complete variable domain reads SQTIHQWPATLVQPVGSPLSLECTVEGTSNPNLYWYRQAAGRGLQLLFYSVGIGQISSEVPQNLSASRPQDRQFILSSKKLLLSDSGFYLCAWSVNSNSPLHFGNGTRLTVT.

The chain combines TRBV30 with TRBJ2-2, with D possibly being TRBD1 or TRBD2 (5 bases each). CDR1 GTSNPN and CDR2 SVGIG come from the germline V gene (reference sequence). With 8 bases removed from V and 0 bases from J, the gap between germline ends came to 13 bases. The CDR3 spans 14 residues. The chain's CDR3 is CAGRGAANTGELFF. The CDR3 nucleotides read TGTGCCGGGCGAGGGGCAGCGAACACCGGGGAGCTGTTTTTT.

The CDR3 DNA reads TGTGCCAGCAGCTTCGCGGACAATCCTCCCTACGAGCAGTACTTC. Translating it yields CASSFADNPPYEQYF. This chain connects TRBV6-5 to TRBJ2-7, with D possibly being TRBD1 (5 bases). V was trimmed by 6 bases and J by 2 bases, leaving 17 bases between them. Germline V gene sequence: CDR1 MNHEY, CDR2 SVGAGI. The CDR3 has 15 amino acids.

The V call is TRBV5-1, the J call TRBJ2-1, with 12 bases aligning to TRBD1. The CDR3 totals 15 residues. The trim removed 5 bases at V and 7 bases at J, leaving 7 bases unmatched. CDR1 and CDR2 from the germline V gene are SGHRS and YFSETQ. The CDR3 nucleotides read TGCGCCAGCAGATATGGGACAGGGGGCGGGAATGAGCAGTTCTTC. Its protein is CASRYGTGGGNEQFF.

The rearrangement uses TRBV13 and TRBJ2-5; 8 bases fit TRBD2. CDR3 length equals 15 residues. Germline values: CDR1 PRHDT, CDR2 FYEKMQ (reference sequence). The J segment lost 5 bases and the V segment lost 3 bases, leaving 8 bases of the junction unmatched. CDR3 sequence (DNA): TGTGCCAGCAGCTTCCGGACTAGCCAGGTCGAGACCCAGTACTTC. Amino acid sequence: CASSFRTSQVETQYF.

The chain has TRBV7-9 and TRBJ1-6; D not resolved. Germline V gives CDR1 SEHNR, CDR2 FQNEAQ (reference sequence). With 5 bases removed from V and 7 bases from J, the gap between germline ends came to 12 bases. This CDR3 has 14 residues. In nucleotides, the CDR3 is TGTGCCAGCAGCCGCGGCCGAGACAATTCACCCCTCCACTTT. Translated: CASSRGRDNSPLHF.

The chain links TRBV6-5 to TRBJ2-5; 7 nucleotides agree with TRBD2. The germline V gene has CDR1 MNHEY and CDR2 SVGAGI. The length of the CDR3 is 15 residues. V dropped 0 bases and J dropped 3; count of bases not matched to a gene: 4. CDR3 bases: TGTGCCAGCAGTTACTCGGGGGGGTCTGAAGAGACCCAGTACTTC. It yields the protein CASSYSGGSEETQYF.

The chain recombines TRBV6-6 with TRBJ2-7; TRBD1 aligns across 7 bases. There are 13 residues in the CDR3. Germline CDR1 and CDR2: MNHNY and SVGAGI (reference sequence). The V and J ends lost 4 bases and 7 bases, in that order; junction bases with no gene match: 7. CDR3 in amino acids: CASSSPTGSEQYF. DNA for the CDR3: TGTGCCAGCAGTTCCCCGACAGGGAGTGAGCAGTACTTC.

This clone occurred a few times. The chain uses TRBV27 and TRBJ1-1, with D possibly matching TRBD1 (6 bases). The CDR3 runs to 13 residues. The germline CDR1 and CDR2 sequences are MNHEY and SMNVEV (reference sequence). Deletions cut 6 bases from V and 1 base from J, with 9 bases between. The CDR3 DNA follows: TGTGCCAGCAGGCCCAGGGGGAACACTGAAGCTTTCTTT. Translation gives CASRPRGNTEAFF.